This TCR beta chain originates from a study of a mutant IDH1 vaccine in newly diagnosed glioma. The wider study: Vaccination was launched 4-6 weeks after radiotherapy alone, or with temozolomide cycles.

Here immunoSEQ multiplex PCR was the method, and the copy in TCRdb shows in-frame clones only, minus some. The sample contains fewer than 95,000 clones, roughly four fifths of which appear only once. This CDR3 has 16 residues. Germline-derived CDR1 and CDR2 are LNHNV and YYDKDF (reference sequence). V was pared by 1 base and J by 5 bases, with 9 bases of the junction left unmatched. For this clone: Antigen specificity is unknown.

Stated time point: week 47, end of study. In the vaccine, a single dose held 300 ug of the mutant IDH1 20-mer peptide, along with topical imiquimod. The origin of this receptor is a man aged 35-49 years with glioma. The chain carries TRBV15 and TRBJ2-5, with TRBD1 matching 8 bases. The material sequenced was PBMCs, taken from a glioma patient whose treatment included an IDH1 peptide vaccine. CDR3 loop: CATSRVRTGYLETQYF. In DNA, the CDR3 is TGTGCCACCAGCAGAGTGAGGACAGGGTATCTGGAGACCCAGTACTTC.